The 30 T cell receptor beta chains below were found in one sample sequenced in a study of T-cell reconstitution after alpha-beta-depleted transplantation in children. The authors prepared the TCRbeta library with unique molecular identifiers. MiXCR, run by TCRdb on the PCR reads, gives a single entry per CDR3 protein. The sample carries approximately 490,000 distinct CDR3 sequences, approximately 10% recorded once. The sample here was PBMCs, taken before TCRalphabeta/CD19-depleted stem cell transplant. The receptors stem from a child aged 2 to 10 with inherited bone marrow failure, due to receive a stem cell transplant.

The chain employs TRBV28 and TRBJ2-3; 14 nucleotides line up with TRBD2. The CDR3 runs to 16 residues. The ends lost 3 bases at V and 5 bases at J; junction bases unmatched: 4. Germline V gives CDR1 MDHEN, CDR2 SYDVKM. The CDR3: CASSFGLAGGLDTQYF. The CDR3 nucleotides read TGTGCCAGCAGTTTCGGACTAGCGGGAGGCTTAGATACGCAGTATTTT.

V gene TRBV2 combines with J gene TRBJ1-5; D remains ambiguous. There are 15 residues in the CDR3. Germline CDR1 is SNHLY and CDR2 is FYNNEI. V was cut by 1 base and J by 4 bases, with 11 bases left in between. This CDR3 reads CASSEGRFGNQPQHF. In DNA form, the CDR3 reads TGTGCCAGCAGTGAAGGAAGATTCGGGAATCAGCCCCAGCATTTT.

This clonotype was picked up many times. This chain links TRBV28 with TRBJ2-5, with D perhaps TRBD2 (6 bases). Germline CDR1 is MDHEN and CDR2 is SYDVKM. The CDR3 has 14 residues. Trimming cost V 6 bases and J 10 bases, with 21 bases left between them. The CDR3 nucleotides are TGTGCCAGCAGCATGGGACGCCAGGAGGGAATCCAGTACTTC. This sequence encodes CASSMGRQEGIQYF.

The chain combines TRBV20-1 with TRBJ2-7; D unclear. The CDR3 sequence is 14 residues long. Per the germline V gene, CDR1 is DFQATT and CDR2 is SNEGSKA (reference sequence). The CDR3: CSVTWSERPYEQYF. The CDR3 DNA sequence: TGCAGCGTGACTTGGTCCGAGCGCCCCTACGAGCAGTACTTC.

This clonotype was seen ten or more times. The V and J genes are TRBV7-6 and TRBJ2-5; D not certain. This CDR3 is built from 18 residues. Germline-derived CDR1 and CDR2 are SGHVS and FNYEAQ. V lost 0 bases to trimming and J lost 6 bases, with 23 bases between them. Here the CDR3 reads CASSLALWEEVLEKTQYF. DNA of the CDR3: TGTGCCAGCAGCTTAGCATTGTGGGAAGAGGTCTTGGAGAAGACCCAGTACTTC.

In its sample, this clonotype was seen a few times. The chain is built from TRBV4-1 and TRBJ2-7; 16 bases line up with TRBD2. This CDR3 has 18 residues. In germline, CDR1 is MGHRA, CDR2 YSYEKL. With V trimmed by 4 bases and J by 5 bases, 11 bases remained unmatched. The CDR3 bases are TGCGCCAGCAGCCGCATGGGACTAGCGGGAGGGCCTAGGGACGAGCAGTACTTC. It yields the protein CASSRMGLAGGPRDEQYF.

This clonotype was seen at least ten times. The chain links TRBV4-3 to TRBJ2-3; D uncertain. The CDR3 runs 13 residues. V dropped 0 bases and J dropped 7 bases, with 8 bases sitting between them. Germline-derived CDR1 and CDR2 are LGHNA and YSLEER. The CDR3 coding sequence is TGCGCCAGCAGCCAAGATCCCTCGAATACGCAGTATTTT. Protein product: CASSQDPSNTQYF.

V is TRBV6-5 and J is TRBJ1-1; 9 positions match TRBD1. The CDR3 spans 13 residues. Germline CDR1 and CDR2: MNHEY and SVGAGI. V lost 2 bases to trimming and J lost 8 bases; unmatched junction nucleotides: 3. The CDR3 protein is CASSYNRGPEAFF. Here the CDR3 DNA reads TGTGCCAGCAGTTACAACAGGGGGCCCGAAGCTTTCTTT.

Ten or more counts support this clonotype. CDR3 protein: CASSFRGLAYTGELFF. The CDR3 DNA is TGTGCCAGCAGTTTTCGGGGACTAGCGTACACCGGGGAGCTGTTTTTT. V gene TRBV27 combines with J gene TRBJ2-2, with 10 bases aligning to TRBD2. V shed 3 bases and J 3 bases; nucleotides not matched to a gene: 4. Germline V lookup: CDR1 MNHEY, CDR2 SMNVEV (reference sequence). The CDR3 runs 16 residues.

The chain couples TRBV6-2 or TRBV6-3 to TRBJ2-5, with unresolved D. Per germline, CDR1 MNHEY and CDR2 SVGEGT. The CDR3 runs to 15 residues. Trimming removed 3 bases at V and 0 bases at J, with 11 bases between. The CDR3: CASSYRRSNQETQYF. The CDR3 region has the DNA TGTGCCAGCAGTTATCGGAGATCTAACCAAGAGACCCAGTACTTC.

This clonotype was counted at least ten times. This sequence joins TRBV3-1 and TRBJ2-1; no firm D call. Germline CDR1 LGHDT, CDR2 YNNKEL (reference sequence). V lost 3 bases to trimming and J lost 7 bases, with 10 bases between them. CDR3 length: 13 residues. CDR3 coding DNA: TGTGCCAGCAGCCATAATCAATTAAATGAGCAGTTCTTC. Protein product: CASSHNQLNEQFF.

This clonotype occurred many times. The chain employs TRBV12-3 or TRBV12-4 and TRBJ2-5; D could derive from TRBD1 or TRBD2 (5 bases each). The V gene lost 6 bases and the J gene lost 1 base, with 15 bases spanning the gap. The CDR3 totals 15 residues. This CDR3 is CASRTSWDGQETQYF. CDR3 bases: TGTGCCAGCAGAACCAGCTGGGACGGCCAAGAGACCCAGTACTTC.

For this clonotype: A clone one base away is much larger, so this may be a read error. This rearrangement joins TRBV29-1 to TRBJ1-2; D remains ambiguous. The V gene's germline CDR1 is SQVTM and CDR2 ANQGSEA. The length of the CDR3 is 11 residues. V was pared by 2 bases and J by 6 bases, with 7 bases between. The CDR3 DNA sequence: TGCAGCGTTGAACGCGACGATGGCTACACCTTC. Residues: CSVERDDGYTF.

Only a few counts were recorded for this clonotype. This CDR3 is CSARVSTSGIGNEQFF. The CDR3, as DNA: TGCAGTGCTAGAGTCTCGACTAGCGGGATAGGGAATGAGCAGTTCTTC. The chain is built from TRBV20-1 and TRBJ2-1; 11 bases are a match to TRBD2. Germline V gene data show CDR1 as DFQATT and CDR2 as SNEGSKA (reference sequence). The CDR3 totals 16 residues. Trimming took 1 base from V and 7 from J; bases not matched to a gene: 9.

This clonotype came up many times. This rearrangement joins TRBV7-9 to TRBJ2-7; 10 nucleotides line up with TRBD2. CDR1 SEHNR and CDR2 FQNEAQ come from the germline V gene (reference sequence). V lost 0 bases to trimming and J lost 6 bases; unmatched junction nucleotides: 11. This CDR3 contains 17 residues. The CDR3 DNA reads TGTGCCAGCAGCTTAGCGAGCGGGAGGGCCCGGTTCGGCGAGCAGTACTTC. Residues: CASSLASGRARFGEQYF.

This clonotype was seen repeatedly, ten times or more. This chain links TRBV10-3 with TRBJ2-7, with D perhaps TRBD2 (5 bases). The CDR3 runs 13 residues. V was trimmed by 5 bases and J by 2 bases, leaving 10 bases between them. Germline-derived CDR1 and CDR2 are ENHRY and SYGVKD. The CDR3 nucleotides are TGTGCCATCAGTCCGGGATTAACCTACGAGCAGTACTTC. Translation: CAISPGLTYEQYF.

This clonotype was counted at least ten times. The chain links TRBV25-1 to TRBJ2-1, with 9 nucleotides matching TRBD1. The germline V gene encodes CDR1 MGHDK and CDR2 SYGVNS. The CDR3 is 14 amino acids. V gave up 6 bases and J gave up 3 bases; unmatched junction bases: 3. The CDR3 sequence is CASRDRGFYNEQFF. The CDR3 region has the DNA TGTGCCAGCAGAGACAGGGGGTTCTACAATGAGCAGTTCTTC.

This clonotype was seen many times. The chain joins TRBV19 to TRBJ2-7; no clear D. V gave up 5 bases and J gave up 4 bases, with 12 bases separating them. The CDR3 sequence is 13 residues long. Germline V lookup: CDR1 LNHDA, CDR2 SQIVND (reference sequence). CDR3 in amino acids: CASSLVNGYEQYF. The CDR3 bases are TGTGCCAGTAGTTTGGTTAACGGGTACGAGCAGTACTTC.

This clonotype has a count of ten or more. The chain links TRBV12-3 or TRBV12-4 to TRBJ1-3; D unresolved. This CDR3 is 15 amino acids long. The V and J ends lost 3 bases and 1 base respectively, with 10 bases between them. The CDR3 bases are TGTGCCAGCAGTTTTACCTCGCCTTCTGGAAACACCATATATTTT. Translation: CASSFTSPSGNTIYF.

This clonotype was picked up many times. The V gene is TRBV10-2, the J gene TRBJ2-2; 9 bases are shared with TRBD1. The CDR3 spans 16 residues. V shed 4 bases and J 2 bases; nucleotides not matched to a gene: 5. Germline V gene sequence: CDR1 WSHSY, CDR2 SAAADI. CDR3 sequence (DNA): TGCGCCAGCAGTGTGACAGGGGGTCGTAACACCGGGGAGCTGTTTTTT. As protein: CASSVTGGRNTGELFF.

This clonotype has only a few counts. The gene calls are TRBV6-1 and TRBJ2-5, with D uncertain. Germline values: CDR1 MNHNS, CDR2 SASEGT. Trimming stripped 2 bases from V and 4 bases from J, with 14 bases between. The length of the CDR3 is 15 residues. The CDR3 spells CASSEKSWVGETQYF. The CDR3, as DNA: TGTGCCAGCAGTGAAAAAAGCTGGGTGGGAGAGACCCAGTACTTC.

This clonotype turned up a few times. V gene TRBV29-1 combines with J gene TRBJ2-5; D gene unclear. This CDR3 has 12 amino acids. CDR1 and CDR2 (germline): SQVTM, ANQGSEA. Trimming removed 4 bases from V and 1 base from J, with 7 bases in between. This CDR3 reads CSVVPSQETQYF. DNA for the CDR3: TGCAGCGTTGTGCCGAGCCAAGAGACCCAGTACTTC. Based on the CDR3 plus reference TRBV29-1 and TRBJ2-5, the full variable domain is SAVISQKPSRDICQRGTSLTIQCQVDSQVTMMFWYRQQPGQSLTLIATANQGSEATYESGFVIDKFPISRPNLTFSTLTVSNMSPEDSSIYLCSVVPSQETQYFGPGTRLLVL.

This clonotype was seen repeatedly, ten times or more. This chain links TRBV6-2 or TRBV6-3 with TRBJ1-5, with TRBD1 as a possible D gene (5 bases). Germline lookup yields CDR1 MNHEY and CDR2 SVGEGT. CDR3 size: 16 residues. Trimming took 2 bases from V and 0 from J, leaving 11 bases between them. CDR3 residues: CASSYRDSYSNQPQHF. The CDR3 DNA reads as TGTGCCAGCAGTTACCGTGACAGCTATAGCAATCAGCCCCAGCATTTT.

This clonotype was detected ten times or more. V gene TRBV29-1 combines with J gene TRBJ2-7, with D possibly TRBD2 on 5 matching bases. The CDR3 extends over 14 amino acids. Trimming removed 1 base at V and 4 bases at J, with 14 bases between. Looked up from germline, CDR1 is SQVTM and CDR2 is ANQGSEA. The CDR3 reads CSVEVRGSGYEQYF. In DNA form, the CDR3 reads TGCAGCGTTGAAGTCCGGGGAAGCGGTTACGAGCAGTACTTC.

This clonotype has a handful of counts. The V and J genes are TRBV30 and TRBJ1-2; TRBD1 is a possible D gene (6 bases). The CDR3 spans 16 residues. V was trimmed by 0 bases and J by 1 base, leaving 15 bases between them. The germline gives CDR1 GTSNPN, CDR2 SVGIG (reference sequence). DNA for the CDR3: TGTGCCTGGAGTGTATCGCTAAAGGGGGGTAACTATGGCTACACCTTC. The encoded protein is CAWSVSLKGGNYGYTF.

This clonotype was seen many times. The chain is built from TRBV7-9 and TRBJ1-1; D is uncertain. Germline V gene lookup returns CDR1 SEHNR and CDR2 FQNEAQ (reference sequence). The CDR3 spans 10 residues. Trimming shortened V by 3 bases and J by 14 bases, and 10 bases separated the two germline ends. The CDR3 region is CASSLSTSFF. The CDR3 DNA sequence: TGTGCCAGCAGCTTGTCGACTTCCTTCTTT.

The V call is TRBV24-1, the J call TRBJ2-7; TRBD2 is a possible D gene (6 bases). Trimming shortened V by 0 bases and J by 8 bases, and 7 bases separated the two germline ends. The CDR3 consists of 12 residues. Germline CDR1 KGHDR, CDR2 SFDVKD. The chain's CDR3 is CATSDLRGKQYF. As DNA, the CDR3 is TGTGCCACCAGTGATTTGCGGGGGAAGCAGTACTTC.

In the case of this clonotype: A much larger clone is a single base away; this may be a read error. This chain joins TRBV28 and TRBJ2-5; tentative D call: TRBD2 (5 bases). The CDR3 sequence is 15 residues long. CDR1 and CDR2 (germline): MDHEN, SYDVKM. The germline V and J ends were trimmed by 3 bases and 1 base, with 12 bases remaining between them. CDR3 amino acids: CASSFSGNCQETQYF. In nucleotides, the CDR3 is TGTGCCAGCAGTTTCTCGGGGAATTGCCAAGAGACCCAGTACTTC.

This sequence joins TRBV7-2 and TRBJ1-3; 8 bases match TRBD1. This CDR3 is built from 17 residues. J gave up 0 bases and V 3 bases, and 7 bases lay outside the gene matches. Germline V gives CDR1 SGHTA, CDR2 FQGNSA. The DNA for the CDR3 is TGTGCCAGCAGCTTCGGACAGGGACAGATCTCTGGAAACACCATATATTTT. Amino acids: CASSFGQGQISGNTIYF.

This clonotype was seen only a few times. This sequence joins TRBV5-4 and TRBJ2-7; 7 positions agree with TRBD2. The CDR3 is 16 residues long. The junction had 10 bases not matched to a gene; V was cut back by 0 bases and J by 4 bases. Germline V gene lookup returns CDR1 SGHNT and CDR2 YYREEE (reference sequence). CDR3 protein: CASSLERGRAFYEQYF. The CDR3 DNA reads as TGTGCCAGCAGCTTGGAAAGAGGGAGGGCCTTTTACGAGCAGTACTTC. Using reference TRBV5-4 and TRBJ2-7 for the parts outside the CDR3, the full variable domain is ETGVTQSPTHLIKTRGQQVTLRCSSQSGHNTVSWYQQALGQGPQFIFQYYREEENGRGNFPPRFSGLQFPNYSSELNVNALELDDSALYLCASSLERGRAFYEQYFGPGTRLTVT.